The text below deals with one TCR beta chain. The data belong to a study of OX40 agonist ivuxolimab in advanced cancers. Germline lookup yields CDR1 SGHNT and CDR2 YYREEE (reference sequence). CDR3 size: 13 residues. The germline V and J ends were trimmed by 0 bases and 10 bases, with 8 bases remaining between them. Method: immunoSEQ multiplex PCR; TCRdb's copy keeps in-frame clones and lacks some. The sample includes fewer than 80,000 clones, roughly 90% of them seen just once. J is TRBJ1-6 and V is TRBV5-4; D remains ambiguous. The specimen comprised CD4+ or CD8+ T cells sorted from blood, sampled in a trial of the OX40 agonist ivuxolimab. This clonotype originated in an adult with an advanced solid tumor such as melanoma, head and neck, liver or kidney cancer. The CDR3 loop reads CASSLARVSPLHF. The CDR3 bases are TGTGCCAGCAGCTTGGCCAGAGTATCACCCCTCCACTTT.